The 30 T cell receptor beta chains reported below all come from one sample, sequenced in a study of T cell clonotyping in hematopoietic cell transplantation. Assay used: immunoSEQ multiplex PCR; TCRdb lists only in-frame clones, some missing. Of some 40,000 clones in the sample, 94% were seen once. What was sequenced was peripheral blood mononuclear cells. The receptors here all came from a woman in her forties or fifties in good health. Some clones in this sample may be carry-over from other donors' samples.

V and J are TRBV28 and TRBJ1-1; D ambiguous. Looked up from germline, CDR1 is MDHEN and CDR2 is SYDVKM. The length of the CDR3 is 14 residues. V was trimmed by 6 bases and J by 0 bases, leaving 11 bases between them. CDR3 nucleotide sequence: TGTGCCAGCAGCTACCAGAACATGAACACTGAAGCTTTCTTT. Its protein is CASSYQNMNTEAFF.

The rearrangement joins TRBV29-1 to TRBJ2-5; unclear D gene. V lost 8 bases and J 5 bases, leaving 12 bases between the germline ends. Per germline, CDR1 SQVTM and CDR2 ANQGSEA. CDR3 length: 11 amino acids. The CDR3 spells CSMRFRETQYF. For the CDR3, the DNA is TGCAGCATGCGATTTCGTGAGACCCAGTACTTC.

The V call is TRBV9, the J call TRBJ2-4; TRBD1 matches 7 bases. The CDR3 covers 17 residues. Germline CDR1 SGDLS, CDR2 YYNGEE. The junction had 10 bases not matched to a gene; V was cut back by 2 bases and J by 2 bases. CDR3 sequence: CASSVGGQEESKNIQYF. The CDR3 DNA sequence: TGTGCCAGCAGCGTCGGAGGACAGGAGGAATCCAAAAACATTCAGTACTTC. The full variable domain, its missing parts supplied by reference TRBV9 and TRBJ2-4, is DSGVTQTPKHLITATGQRVTLRCSPRSGDLSVYWYQQSLDQGLQFLIQYYNGEERAKGNILERFSAQQFPDLHSELNLSSLELGDSALYFCASSVGGQEESKNIQYFGAGTRLSVL.

This clone has only a few counts. The V call is TRBV5-4, the J call TRBJ2-7; 8 bases agree with TRBD1. The J call may not be correct, given that the DNA end is closer to TRBJ2-4. CDR3 length: 13 residues. Germline CDR1 SGHNT, CDR2 YYREEE (reference sequence). The CDR3 spells CASSVGQDGIQYF. CDR3 nucleotide sequence: TGTGCCAGCAGCGTGGGACAGGATGGCATTCAGTACTTC.

The chain has TRBV5-6 and TRBJ2-7; 8 bases map to TRBD2. The V gene end was trimmed by 4 bases and the J gene end by 5 bases; junction bases not matched to a gene: 11. The length of the CDR3 is 15 residues. Germline V lookup: CDR1 SGHDT, CDR2 YYEEEE. CDR3 in amino acids: CASSPLGGGSNEQYF. The CDR3 DNA follows: TGTGCCAGCAGCCCCCTCGGGGGGGGTTCAAACGAGCAGTACTTC.

V is TRBV5-1 and J is TRBJ1-2; D may be TRBD1 (6 bases). The CDR3 is 16 residues long. From germline, CDR1 is SGHRS and CDR2 YFSETQ. Trimming removed 4 bases from V and 0 bases from J, with 16 bases in between. Written as DNA, the CDR3 is TGCGCCAGCAGCCCGGGAGGGGGACAAGCTAACTATGGCTACACCTTC. Amino acid sequence: CASSPGGGQANYGYTF. Supplemented by reference TRBV5-1 and TRBJ1-2, the full variable domain reads KAGVTQTPRYLIKTRGQQVTLSCSPISGHRSVSWYQQTPGQGLQFLFEYFSETQRNKGNFPGRFSGRQFSNSRSEMNVSTLELGDSALYLCASSPGGGQANYGYTFGSGTRLTVV.

V gene TRBV7-3 combines with J gene TRBJ2-5, with D possibly matching TRBD2 (5 bases). Germline CDR1 and CDR2: SGHTA and FQGTGA. The CDR3 has 13 residues. V was trimmed by 5 bases and J by 5 bases, leaving 12 bases between them. CDR3: CASSPGVGETQYF. CDR3 sequence (DNA): TGTGCCAGCAGCCCCGGGGTAGGGGAGACCCAGTACTTC.

This clone has a single count. The chain uses TRBV11-1 and TRBJ2-2; D remains ambiguous. Germline loops: CDR1 SGHAT, CDR2 FQDESV (reference sequence). Deletions cut 5 bases from V and 7 bases from J, with 8 bases between. The CDR3 covers 12 residues. The CDR3 loop reads CASSPDLGELFF. CDR3 nucleotide sequence: TGTGCCAGCAGCCCAGACCTCGGGGAGCTGTTTTTT.

V and J are TRBV28 and TRBJ1-5; 10 bases align to TRBD1. With 7 bases clipped from V and 2 bases from J, the junction kept 11 bases outside the gene matches. CDR1 and CDR2 (germline): MDHEN, SYDVKM. CDR3 length: 17 amino acids. The CDR3 reads CASTGDRGAARNQPQHF. CDR3 bases: TGTGCCAGCACGGGGGACAGGGGCGCTGCCCGCAATCAGCCCCAGCATTTT.

This chain connects TRBV7-2 to TRBJ2-2; a weak D match, TRBD1 (5 bases). V lost 3 bases and J lost 6, with 20 bases in between. There are 17 residues in the CDR3. Germline loops: CDR1 SGHTA, CDR2 FQGNSA. CDR3 sequence: CASSFRQTRLGPGELFF. CDR3 DNA sequence: TGTGCCAGCAGCTTCCGACAGACCCGTTTGGGCCCCGGGGAGCTGTTTTTT.

J is TRBJ2-7 and V is TRBV6-1; 12 bases match TRBD1. The J segment lost 4 bases and the V segment lost 2 bases, leaving 6 bases of the junction unmatched. Germline values: CDR1 MNHNS, CDR2 SASEGT. The CDR3 contains 16 residues. The CDR3 is CASSEPGTGGAYEQYF. CDR3 DNA: TGTGCCAGCAGTGAACCAGGGACAGGGGGCGCTTACGAGCAGTACTTC.

The rearrangement uses TRBV11-2 and TRBJ2-1; TRBD1 is a possible D gene (5 bases). V was cut by 1 base and J by 3 bases, with 7 bases left in between. From germline, CDR1 is SGHAT and CDR2 FQNNGV. This CDR3 is built from 14 residues. CDR3 in DNA: TGTGCCAGCAGCTTAGCAGGGATCTACAATGAGCAGTTCTTC. Its protein product is CASSLAGIYNEQFF. The full variable domain, its missing parts supplied by reference TRBV11-2 and TRBJ2-1, is EAGVAQSPRYKIIEKRQSVAFWCNPISGHATLYWYQQILGQGPKLLIQFQNNGVVDDSQLPKDRFSAERLKGVDSTLKIQPAKLEDSAVYLCASSLAGIYNEQFFGPGTRLTVL.

This clone has only a few counts. The rearrangement joins TRBV5-1 to TRBJ1-1, with unresolved D. V lost 1 base and J lost 0, with 1 base in between. The CDR3 covers 12 residues. CDR1 is SGHRS and CDR2 is YFSETQ in the germline V gene. The CDR3 DNA sequence: TGCGCCAGCAGCTTGATGAACACTGAAGCTTTCTTT. Protein product: CASSLMNTEAFF.

V gene TRBV28 combines with J gene TRBJ2-3; D remains ambiguous. Trimming took 7 bases from V and 1 from J, leaving 3 bases between them. Germline CDR1 is MDHEN and CDR2 is SYDVKM. The CDR3 length is 11 residues. The CDR3 DNA follows: TGTGCCAGCATGCGCACAGATACGCAGTATTTT. This codes for CASMRTDTQYF. Complete variable domain (other parts from reference TRBV28 and TRBJ2-3): DVKVTQSSRYLVKRTGEKVFLECVQDMDHENMFWYRQDPGLGLRLIYFSYDVKMKEKGDIPEGYSVSREKKERFSLILESASTNQTSMYLCASMRTDTQYFGPGTRLTVL.

V is TRBV30 and J is TRBJ1-6; TRBD1 might be the D (5 bases). Germline V gene sequence: CDR1 GTSNPN, CDR2 SVGIG (reference sequence). The V end lost 7 bases, the J end lost 9 bases, and 19 bases lay between the germline ends. The CDR3 covers 14 residues. CDR3 nucleotide sequence: TGTGCCTCCGAGATGAGCAGGGCGGGTTCACCCCTCCACTTT. This translates into CASEMSRAGSPLHF.

Turning to this clone: The junction does not match germline at one end; this may be a read error. The chain couples TRBV13 to TRBJ1-2, with D possibly being TRBD1 (5 bases). The CDR3 covers 13 residues. Germline V gives CDR1 PRHDT, CDR2 FYEKMQ (reference sequence). The CDR3 sequence is CASSFTHWGSPLF. Written as DNA, the CDR3 is TGTGCCAGCAGCTTCACCCACTGGGGGTCCCCTCTCTTC.

V gene TRBV14 combines with J gene TRBJ1-1; D ambiguous. The ends were cut back, 1 base at V and 4 bases at J, with 4 bases in the middle. CDR1 is SGHDN, CDR2 FVKESK, per germline. The length of the CDR3 is 12 residues. CDR3 DNA: TGTGCCAGCAGCCAAGTTCGCACTGAAGCTTTCTTT. This translates into CASSQVRTEAFF.

V gene TRBV19 combines with J gene TRBJ2-5; D call uncertain. The V end was cut by 1 base, the J end by 1 base, with 7 bases between. The CDR3 runs to 14 residues. Germline CDR1 and CDR2: LNHDA and SQIVND (reference sequence). The CDR3 region is CASSIAAFQETQYF. CDR3 sequence (DNA): TGTGCCAGTAGTATAGCGGCATTCCAAGAGACCCAGTACTTC.

The V call is TRBV30, the J call TRBJ2-3, with D perhaps assigned TRBD1 or TRBD2 (5 bases each). The germline CDR1 and CDR2 sequences are GTSNPN and SVGIG (reference sequence). Trimming removed 2 bases at V and 3 bases at J, with 12 bases between. The length of the CDR3 is 14 residues. Here the CDR3 reads CAWSQGTWTDTQYF. CDR3 nucleotide sequence: TGTGCCTGGAGTCAAGGGACCTGGACAGATACGCAGTATTTT.

V usage is TRBV6-5 and J usage is TRBJ1-5; D gene uncertain. The V gene lost 0 bases and the J gene lost 6 bases, with 9 bases spanning the gap. This CDR3 is 14 amino acids long. Germline V gene lookup returns CDR1 MNHEY and CDR2 SVGAGI. CDR3 loop: CASSYSRGIQPQHF. In nucleotides, the CDR3 is TGTGCCAGCAGTTACTCGAGAGGGATTCAGCCCCAGCATTTT.

This clone was counted between two and nine times. This chain connects TRBV30 to TRBJ1-5; the D gene is possibly TRBD1 (5 bases). The germline V gene has CDR1 GTSNPN and CDR2 SVGIG (reference sequence). This CDR3 region has 13 residues. Trimming shortened V by 1 base and J by 4 bases, and 8 bases separated the two germline ends. CDR3 bases: TGTGCCTGGAGTGGAGGGGAGAATCAGCCCCAGCATTTT. Translation: CAWSGGENQPQHF.

In nucleotides, the CDR3 is TGTGCCAGCAGCTTAGGGTGGGAGTACAGGGACCAAGAGACCCAGTACTTC. It specifies CASSLGWEYRDQETQYF. The J gene is TRBJ2-5, the V gene TRBV7-6, with D possibly matching TRBD1 (6 bases). V lost 1 base to trimming and J lost 0 bases, with 15 bases between them. This CDR3 is 17 amino acids long. The V gene's germline CDR1 is SGHVS and CDR2 FNYEAQ.

The chain recombines TRBV7-8 with TRBJ1-5, with 9 positions matching TRBD1. The junction had 5 bases not matched to a gene; V was cut back by 3 bases and J by 5 bases. CDR1 is SGHVS, CDR2 FQNEAQ, per germline. This CDR3 spans 15 amino acids. The CDR3 DNA reads as TGTGCCAGCAGCTTGAGGGGGACAGGGCATCAGCCCCAGCATTTT. It codes for CASSLRGTGHQPQHF.

The V and J genes are TRBV18 and TRBJ1-2; D is ambiguous. CDR3 length: 15 amino acids. Germline assignment: CDR1 KGHSH and CDR2 LQKENI. V gave up 1 base and J gave up 2 bases, with 11 bases separating them. CDR3 DNA: TGTGCCAGCTCACCACTTCCCAGTCAGAACTATGGCTACACCTTC. This gives the protein CASSPLPSQNYGYTF.

V is TRBV19 and J is TRBJ1-1, with 7 bases matching TRBD1. V lost 7 bases, J lost 1 base, and 9 bases stayed unmatched. Germline V gives CDR1 LNHDA, CDR2 SQIVND (reference sequence). This CDR3 spans 15 amino acids. CDR3 loop: CASTLGGQRNTEAFF. CDR3 in DNA: TGTGCCAGTACCCTAGGGGGACAGAGGAACACTGAAGCTTTCTTT.

V usage is TRBV5-1 and J usage is TRBJ2-3; 11 bases are a match to TRBD2. Germline lookup yields CDR1 SGHRS and CDR2 YFSETQ. CDR3 length: 16 amino acids. After removal of 3 bases from V and 0 bases from J, the junction contained 3 bases not matched to a gene. This CDR3 reads CASSSTSGISTDTQYF. The CDR3 DNA sequence: TGCGCCAGCAGCTCGACTAGCGGGATTAGCACAGATACGCAGTATTTT.

The chain combines TRBV4-2 with TRBJ1-1, with D maybe TRBD1 (5 bases). V was trimmed by 0 bases and J by 4 bases, leaving 6 bases between them. The CDR3 is 13 residues long. The germline V gene encodes CDR1 LGHNA and CDR2 YNFKEQ. The CDR3 loop is CASSQERGTEAFF. In DNA, the CDR3 is TGTGCCAGCAGCCAAGAAAGGGGCACTGAAGCTTTCTTT.

This rearrangement joins TRBV30 to TRBJ1-5; 7 bases fit TRBD1. Germline loops: CDR1 GTSNPN, CDR2 SVGIG (reference sequence). With V trimmed by 0 bases and J by 3 bases, 8 bases remained unmatched. The CDR3 is 16 amino acids. Here the CDR3 reads CAWSVDSGGPNQPQHF. CDR3 sequence (DNA): TGTGCCTGGAGTGTAGATTCAGGGGGTCCCAATCAGCCCCAGCATTTT.

This chain joins TRBV7-2 and TRBJ1-1; D gene uncertain. This CDR3 comprises 13 residues. The germline CDR1 and CDR2 sequences are SGHTA and FQGNSA. Trimming took 2 bases from V and 5 from J, leaving 9 bases between them. The CDR3 region has the DNA TGTGCCAGCAGCTTAACTACGGGTACTGAAGCTTTCTTT. As protein: CASSLTTGTEAFF.

The CDR3 protein is CASSRGPNTEAFF. Written as DNA, the CDR3 is TGTGCCAGCAGCCGCGGACCGAACACTGAAGCTTTCTTT. This sequence joins TRBV2 and TRBJ1-1; no clear D. The germline V and J ends were trimmed by 6 bases and 1 base, with 9 bases remaining between them. CDR1 is SNHLY and CDR2 is FYNNEI in the germline V gene. The CDR3 has 13 amino acids.